The present entry profiles one T cell receptor (beta chain) with its context. Its specificity is not known. Treatment described: some 20 received Ad26.COV2.S at low or high dose, single or two shots; a few received placebo; per-sample allocation not given. Sample collection was performed on day 63 after the first vaccine or placebo injection. The CDR3 is 14 amino acids. The ends lost 4 bases at V and 1 base at J; junction bases unmatched: 3. Germline V gives CDR1 SGHRS, CDR2 YFSETQ. The sample belongs to a study of Ad26.COV2.S vaccination and SARS-CoV-2 variants. Across the whole study: The study gave Ad26.COV2.S intramuscularly, once or twice 56 days apart.

Using immunoSEQ multiplex PCR, the repertoire was profiled, and TCRdb retains in-frame clones only, with some absent. The sample has 300,000 to 350,000 clones; approximately 86% are singletons. General study findings and limits: Using TCR breadth and depth analyses may have led to underestimated total T cell responses.

The starting material was peripheral blood, obtained in a trial of Ad26.COV2.S vaccine versus placebo. This chain connects TRBV5-1 to TRBJ1-1; 8 bases align to TRBD1. The receptor was isolated from a person aged 18-60 years who received the Ad26.COV2.S COVID-19 vaccine or a placebo. The CDR3 here is CASSQQGENTEAFF. CDR3 bases: TGCGCCAGCAGCCAACAGGGGGAGAACACTGAAGCTTTCTTT.